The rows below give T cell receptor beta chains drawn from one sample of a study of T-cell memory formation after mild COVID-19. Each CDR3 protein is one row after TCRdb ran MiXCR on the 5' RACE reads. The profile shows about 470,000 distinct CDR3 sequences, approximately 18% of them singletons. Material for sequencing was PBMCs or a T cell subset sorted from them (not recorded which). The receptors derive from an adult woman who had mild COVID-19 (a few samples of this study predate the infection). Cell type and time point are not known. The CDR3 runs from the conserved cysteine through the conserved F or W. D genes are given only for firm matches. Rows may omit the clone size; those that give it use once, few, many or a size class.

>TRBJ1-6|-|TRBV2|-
TGTGCCAGCACCCCAGTGGGACTTCTCAACTCACCCCTCCACTTT
CASTPVGLLNSPLHF
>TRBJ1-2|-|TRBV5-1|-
TGCGCCAGCAGCTTGGGGGGGTCCTGGCTGGCTCGTCTGGGCTACACCTTC
CASSLGGSWLARLGYTF
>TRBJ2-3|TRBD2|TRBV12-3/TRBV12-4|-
TGTGCCAGCAGTGGCGGGACTAGAAAGGGCACAGATACGCAGTATTTT
CASSGGTRKGTDTQYF
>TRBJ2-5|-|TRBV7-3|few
TGTGCCAGCAGCTCTGTAGATCTGGAGACCCAGTACTTC
CASSSVDLETQYF
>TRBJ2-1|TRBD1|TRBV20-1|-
TGCAGTGTCAGGGGACCGGGACAGGGGGCGAAGGAGCAGTTCTTC
CSVRGPGQGAKEQFF
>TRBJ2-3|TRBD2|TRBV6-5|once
TGTGCCAGCAGTTCCCAACGACTAGCGGGAGACACAGATACGCAGTATTTT
CASSSQRLAGDTDTQYF
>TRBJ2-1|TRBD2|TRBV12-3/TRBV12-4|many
TGTGCCAGCAGTTTTGAGGCGGGAGTCGTGATCAATGAGCAGTTCTTC
CASSFEAGVVINEQFF
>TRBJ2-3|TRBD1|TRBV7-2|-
TGTGCCAGCAGCTCGCTGGGCCAGGGGGCGGCAGATACGCAGTATTTT
CASSSLGQGAADTQYF
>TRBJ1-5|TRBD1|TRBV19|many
TGTGCCAGTAGTAGGGGACAGGGAAATCAGCCCCAGCATTTT
CASSRGQGNQPQHF
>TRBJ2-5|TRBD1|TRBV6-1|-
TGTGCCAGCAGTGAGGGACAGGGGTACGAAGAGACCCAGTACTTC
CASSEGQGYEETQYF
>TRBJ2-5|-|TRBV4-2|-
TGTGCCAGCAGCCAAGAAACTAGCAGAGGGACCGGAGAGACCCAGTACTTC
CASSQETSRGTGETQYF
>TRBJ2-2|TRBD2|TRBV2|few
TGTGCCAGCAGGGCGGGAGCGAACACCGGGGAGCTGTTTTTT
CASRAGANTGELFF
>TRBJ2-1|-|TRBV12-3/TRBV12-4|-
TGTGCCAGCAGTTTTCGCTCCGGACTTCCGCGGAGGGGTGAGCAGTTCTTC
CASSFRSGLPRRGEQFF
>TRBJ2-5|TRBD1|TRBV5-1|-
TGCGCCAGCAGCCATCCCGGGACAGGGGATGAGACCCAGTACTTC
CASSHPGTGDETQYF
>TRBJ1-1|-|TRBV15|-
TGTGCCACCAGCAGAAGTACGACGGCCACTGAAGCTTTCTTT
CATSRSTTATEAFF
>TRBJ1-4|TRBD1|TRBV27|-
TGTGCCAGCAGTCCGCTGCAGGGGGAATGGAAGGATGAAAAACTGTTTTTT
CASSPLQGEWKDEKLFF
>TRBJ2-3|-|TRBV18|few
TGTGCCAGCTCACCACCGGGACCCAACCCCACAGATACGCAGTATTTT
CASSPPGPNPTDTQYF
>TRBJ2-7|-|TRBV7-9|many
TGTGCCAGCAGCTTTTCGGGGAACGAGCAGTACTTC
CASSFSGNEQYF
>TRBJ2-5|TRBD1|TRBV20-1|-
TGCAGTGCTAGAGATCGTAACAGGGGGCAGGAGACCCAGTACTTC
CSARDRNRGQETQYF
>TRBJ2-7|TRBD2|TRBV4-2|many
TGTGCCAGCAGCCCCGCCAGCGGGAGGGTCTACGAGCAGTACTTC
CASSPASGRVYEQYF
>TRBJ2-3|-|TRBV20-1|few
TGCAGTGCTAGACTAGCGACAGATACGCAGTATTTT
CSARLATDTQYF
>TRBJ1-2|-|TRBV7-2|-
TGTGCCAGCAGCTTAGGTTCCGTTTATGGCTACACCTTC
CASSLGSVYGYTF
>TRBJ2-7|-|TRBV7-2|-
TGTGCCAGCAGCTTAGAGGCTGGGGACGTCGAGCAGTACTTC
CASSLEAGDVEQYF
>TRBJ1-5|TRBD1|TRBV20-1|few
TGCAGTTCAGACCCAGGGGGCCGGAATCAGCCCCAGCATTTT
CSSDPGGRNQPQHF
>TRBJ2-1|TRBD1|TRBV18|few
TGTGCCAGCTCACCTCGACAGGGATCGCATGAGCAGTTCTTC
CASSPRQGSHEQFF
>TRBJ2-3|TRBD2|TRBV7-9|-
TGTGCCAGCAGCGCGACTAGCGGGTCCGGCGATACGCAGTATTTT
CASSATSGSGDTQYF
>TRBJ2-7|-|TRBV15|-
TGTGCCACCCCCGCCTACGAGCAGTACTTC
CATPAYEQYF
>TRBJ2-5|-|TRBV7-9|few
TGTGCCAGCAGCCCAAGTAGGTGGCAGCTACAAGAGACCCAGTACTTC
CASSPSRWQLQETQYF
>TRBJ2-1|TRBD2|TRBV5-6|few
TGTGCCAGCAGCCGTATTCTAGCGGTTTCCTACAATGAGCAGTTCTTC
CASSRILAVSYNEQFF
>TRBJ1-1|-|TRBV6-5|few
TGTGCCAGCAGTTCGGGAACGCGGACTGAAGCTTTCTTT
CASSSGTRTEAFF
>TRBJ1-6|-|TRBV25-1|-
TGTGCCGCGCAGCAGGGCGGGCACCCCAATTCACCCCTCCACTTT
CAAQQGGHPNSPLHF
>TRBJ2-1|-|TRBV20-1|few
TGCAGTGCCACGGGATACTCCTACAATGAGCAGTTCTTC
CSATGYSYNEQFF
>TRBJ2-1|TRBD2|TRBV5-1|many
TGCGCCAGCAGCTCCACTAGCGGGAGTGGTGAGCAGTTCTTC
CASSSTSGSGEQFF
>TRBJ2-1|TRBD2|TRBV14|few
TGTGCCAGCAGCCAAGGAGAGCGGGGGGTAGATGAGCAGTTCTTC
CASSQGERGVDEQFF
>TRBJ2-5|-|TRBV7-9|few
TGTGCCAGCAGCCCCCGTCGGAGAGACCAAGAGACCCAGTACTTC
CASSPRRRDQETQYF
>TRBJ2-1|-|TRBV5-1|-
TGCGCCAGCAGCCCAAGCCTGGCAAATGAGCAGTTCTTC
CASSPSLANEQFF
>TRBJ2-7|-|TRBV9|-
TGTGCCAGCAGCGTAGGATCGCCAGGGGCCCCTGCTAAGCAGTACTTC
CASSVGSPGAPAKQYF
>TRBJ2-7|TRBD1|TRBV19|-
TGTGCCAGTAGTCCCGGCGGCGAACAGGGGGTCCCAAGCTCCTACGAGCAGTACTTC
CASSPGGEQGVPSSYEQYF
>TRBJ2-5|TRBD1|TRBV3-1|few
TGTGCCAGCAGGCAGGGGGCAGGGGAGACCCAGTACTTC
CASRQGAGETQYF
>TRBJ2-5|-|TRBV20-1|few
TGCAGTGCTAGGTCAGCTGGACTACAAGAGACCCAGTACTTC
CSARSAGLQETQYF
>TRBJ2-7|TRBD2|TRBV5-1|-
TGCGCCAGCAGCAGGGGACTAGCCCACGAGCAGTACTTC
CASSRGLAHEQYF
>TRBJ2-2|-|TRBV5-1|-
TGCGCCAGCAGCTTGTATGAGGGAGGCGGCACCGGGGAGCTGTTTTTT
CASSLYEGGGTGELFF
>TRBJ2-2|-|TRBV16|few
TGTGCCAGCAGCTGGGACAACACGAACACCGGGGAGCTGTTTTTT
CASSWDNTNTGELFF
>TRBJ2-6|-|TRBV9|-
TGTGCCAGCAGCGTAGCCCCCGGGGCCAACGTCCTGACTTTC
CASSVAPGANVLTF
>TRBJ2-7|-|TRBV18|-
TGTGCCAGCTCACCACCTATGGCCTACGAGCAGTACTTC
CASSPPMAYEQYF
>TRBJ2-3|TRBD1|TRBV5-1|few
TGCGCCAGCAGCCGGACAGGGATTAGCACAGATACGCAGTATTTT
CASSRTGISTDTQYF
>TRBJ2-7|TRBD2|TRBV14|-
TGTGCCAGCAGCTTTCGGACTAGCCCCTACGAGCAGTACTTC
CASSFRTSPYEQYF
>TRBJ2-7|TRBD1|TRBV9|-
TGTGCCAGCAGCGTAGCACCAACCCCTGCGACAGGGACCTACGAGCAGTACTTC
CASSVAPTPATGTYEQYF
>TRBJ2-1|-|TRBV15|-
TGTGCCACCAGCGGTGGGGTGATACCCGAGCAGTTCTTC
CATSGGVIPEQFF
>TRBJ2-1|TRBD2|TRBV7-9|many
TGTGCCAGCAGCTTACCTAGCGGGCCATACAATGAGCAGTTCTTC
CASSLPSGPYNEQFF
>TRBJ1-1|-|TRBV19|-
TGTGCCAGTAGTATGGGGACTCACACTGAAGCTTTCTTT
CASSMGTHTEAFF
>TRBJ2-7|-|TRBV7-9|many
TGTGCCAGCAGCCGTACAGGAAACGAGCAGTACTTC
CASSRTGNEQYF
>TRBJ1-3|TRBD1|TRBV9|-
TGTGCCAGCAGCAAAGGGACAGGCCAAGCTGGAAACACCATATATTTT
CASSKGTGQAGNTIYF